The 18 T cell receptor beta chains below all came from one sample that was sequenced in a study of radiation and T cells in renal cell carcinoma. The time point denotes: blood 2 weeks post-SBRT. Treatment reported: 15 Gy SBRT to primary tumor, nephrectomy 4 weeks later. The method was immunoSEQ multiplex PCR; TCRdb's version includes in-frame clones alone and lacks a portion of them. The sample carries some 120,000 clones, more than 80% recorded once. The specimen was blood, collected from a patient whose treatment included radiotherapy and nephrectomy. These receptors originate from a woman aged 55-69 years with renal cell carcinoma.

The V call is TRBV20-1, the J call TRBJ2-5; no clear D gene. The germline CDR1 and CDR2 sequences are DFQATT and SNEGSKA (reference sequence). The CDR3 spans 11 residues. The ends were cut back, 4 bases at V and 2 bases at J, with 5 bases in the middle. The CDR3 here is CSAIQQETQYF. The CDR3 DNA follows: TGCAGTGCTATCCAACAAGAGACCCAGTACTTC.

This rearrangement joins TRBV6-6 to TRBJ2-7; 7 bases match TRBD1. From germline, CDR1 is MNHNY and CDR2 SVGAGI (reference sequence). The junction had 7 bases not matched to a gene; V was cut back by 11 bases and J by 3 bases. The CDR3 is made up of 12 amino acids. The CDR3 DNA reads TGTGCCGTTAACAGGGGAGACTACGAGCAGTACTTC. This encodes CAVNRGDYEQYF.

The count of this clone is one. The chain carries TRBV4-2 and TRBJ1-1, with 10 bases matching TRBD1. Trimming removed 4 bases from V and 5 bases from J; junction bases left unmatched: 7. CDR3 length: 15 residues. Germline V gene sequence: CDR1 LGHNA, CDR2 YNFKEQ. The CDR3 DNA reads TGTGCCAGCAGCCGGCCCGGGACAGGGGTTACTGAAGCTTTCTTT. It is translated as CASSRPGTGVTEAFF.

The V call is TRBV9, the J call TRBJ1-3; a weak D match, TRBD1 (5 bases). V dropped 4 bases and J dropped 0 bases, with 11 bases sitting between them. Germline CDR1 is SGDLS and CDR2 is YYNGEE. This CDR3 is built from 15 residues. CDR3 sequence (DNA): TGTGCCAGCAGCACTACAGGAGACTCTGGAAACACCATATATTTT. It encodes CASSTTGDSGNTIYF.

V gene TRBV29-1 combines with J gene TRBJ1-1; 7 bases map to TRBD1. CDR3 length: 12 residues. The V gene's germline CDR1 is SQVTM and CDR2 ANQGSEA. V lost 3 bases and J lost 7; bases outside the gene matches: 5. The chain's CDR3 is CSVERDSYEAFF. The CDR3 DNA is TGCAGCGTTGAGCGGGACAGCTATGAAGCTTTCTTT.

The chain uses TRBV2 and TRBJ2-7; perhaps TRBD2 as D (6 bases). V was pared by 4 bases and J by 3 bases, with 10 bases between. CDR3 length: 13 residues. CDR1 SNHLY and CDR2 FYNNEI come from the germline V gene. The CDR3 region has the DNA TGTGCCAGCAGTGTTGGTAGCGGCTACGAGCAGTACTTC. Translation: CASSVGSGYEQYF.

The rearrangement uses TRBV12-5 and TRBJ2-5, with TRBD2 matching 12 bases. The CDR3 has 18 residues. Germline V gene lookup returns CDR1 LGHNT and CDR2 FRNRAP. V gave up 3 bases and J gave up 4 bases; unmatched junction bases: 12. CDR3 bases: TGTGCTAGTGGTTTTATCGCTAGCGGGAGGGCCTATGGAGAGACCCAGTACTTC. Protein: CASGFIASGRAYGETQYF. Full variable domain (missing parts from reference TRBV12-5 and TRBJ2-5): DARVTQTPRHKVTEMGQEVTMRCQPILGHNTVFWYRQTMMQGLELLAYFRNRAPLDDSGMPKDRFSAEMPDATLATLKIQPSEPRDSAVYFCASGFIASGRAYGETQYFGPGTRLLVL.

The chain couples TRBV6-5 to TRBJ1-3; the D gene is possibly TRBD1 (5 bases). V was pared by 9 bases and J by 7 bases, with 19 bases between. The length of the CDR3 is 14 residues. Per the germline V gene, CDR1 is MNHEY and CDR2 is SVGAGI. In nucleotides, the CDR3 is TGTGCCAGTTCCGGGGACCTTCTGAGGAACACCATATATTTT. Residues: CASSGDLLRNTIYF.

This chain links TRBV27 with TRBJ2-7; D is uncertain. Trimming cost V 3 bases and J 3 bases, with 3 bases left between them. Germline lookup yields CDR1 MNHEY and CDR2 SMNVEV (reference sequence). This CDR3 has 11 amino acids. The CDR3 here is CASSFGYEQYF. DNA of the CDR3: TGTGCCAGCAGTTTTGGCTACGAGCAGTACTTC.

This clone was observed a handful of times. This chain connects TRBV9 to TRBJ2-7; TRBD2 is a possible D gene (6 bases). This CDR3 contains 14 residues. With 3 bases removed from V and 2 bases from J, the gap between germline ends came to 12 bases. CDR1 and CDR2 (germline): SGDLS, YYNGEE. Written as DNA, the CDR3 is TGTGCCAGCAGCGGCTCGGGACTCGCCTACGAGCAGTACTTC. Residues: CASSGSGLAYEQYF.

The chain couples TRBV11-3 to TRBJ2-5; maybe TRBD1 (6 bases). Trimming removed 1 base at V and 5 bases at J, with 11 bases between. This CDR3 is 14 amino acids long. Germline assignment: CDR1 SGHNT and CDR2 YENEEA. The CDR3 sequence: CASSLGGPGETQYF. The CDR3 nucleotides read TGTGCCAGCAGCTTAGGGGGGCCCGGCGAGACCCAGTACTTC. The full variable domain, its missing parts supplied by reference TRBV11-3 and TRBJ2-5, is EAGVVQSPRYKIIEKKQPVAFWCNPISGHNTLYWYLQNLGQGPELLIRYENEEAVDDSQLPKDRFSAERLKGVDSTLKIQPAELGDSAVYLCASSLGGPGETQYFGPGTRLLVL.

The CDR3 sequence: CASSRGQFYYGYTF. Written as DNA, the CDR3 is TGTGCCAGCAGCCGGGGACAGTTTTACTATGGCTACACCTTC. The V call is TRBV6-5, the J call TRBJ1-2; TRBD1 aligns across 7 bases. Trimming took 6 bases from V and 3 from J; bases not matched to a gene: 7. Germline V lookup: CDR1 MNHEY, CDR2 SVGAGI. The CDR3 has 14 amino acids.

Only one count was recorded for this clone. The V and J genes are TRBV7-9 and TRBJ1-2; TRBD1 is a possible D gene (5 bases). From germline, CDR1 is SEHNR and CDR2 FQNEAQ (reference sequence). The CDR3 runs 15 residues. V lost 1 base to trimming and J lost 4 bases, with 13 bases between them. CDR3: CASSLVGVTAYGYTF. CDR3 nucleotides: TGTGCCAGCAGCTTAGTGGGGGTAACGGCCTATGGCTACACCTTC. Looking up the rest from reference TRBV7-9 and TRBJ1-2 gives the full variable domain: DTGVSQNPRHKITKRGQNVTFRCDPISEHNRLYWYRQTLGQGPEFLTYFQNEAQLEKSRLLSDRFSAERPKGSFSTLEIQRTEQGDSAMYLCASSLVGVTAYGYTFGSGTRLTVV.

The chain couples TRBV5-4 to TRBJ2-2; D is possibly TRBD1 (5 bases). The CDR3 is 15 amino acids. CDR1 and CDR2 from the germline V gene are SGHNT and YYREEE (reference sequence). Trimming shortened V by 1 base and J by 1 base, and 8 bases separated the two germline ends. As DNA, the CDR3 is TGTGCCAGCAGCTTGCGGCAGGGGAACACCGGGGAGCTGTTTTTT. The encoded protein is CASSLRQGNTGELFF.

The chain links TRBV10-3 to TRBJ2-3; 9 bases align to TRBD1. V was clipped by 0 bases and J by 6 bases; unmatched bases: 10. The CDR3 runs 17 residues. Germline V lookup: CDR1 ENHRY, CDR2 SYGVKD. In DNA form, the CDR3 reads TGTGCCATCAGTGAGTCGAACTTGGGACAGGGTTGGGATACGCAGTATTTT. Its translation: CAISESNLGQGWDTQYF.

This clone was counted only a few times. The chain employs TRBV7-8 and TRBJ1-1, with D perhaps matching TRBD1 (6 bases). Germline lookup yields CDR1 SGHVS and CDR2 FQNEAQ. The CDR3 is 12 amino acids. V was trimmed by 11 bases and J by 5 bases, leaving 15 bases between them. The CDR3 sequence: CAWKGGGTEAFF. The CDR3 coding sequence is TGTGCCTGGAAGGGGGGTGGGACTGAAGCTTTCTTT.

The chain joins TRBV2 to TRBJ1-1; tentative D call: TRBD1 (5 bases). Looked up from germline, CDR1 is SNHLY and CDR2 is FYNNEI. The CDR3 is made up of 13 amino acids. V was cut by 6 bases and J by 10 bases, with 18 bases left in between. CDR3 region: CASRVEGMVGAFF. CDR3 DNA sequence: TGTGCCAGCAGGGTGGAGGGGATGGTTGGAGCTTTCTTT.

The chain has TRBV7-2 and TRBJ1-3, with D uncertain. V dropped 2 bases and J dropped 9 bases, with 14 bases sitting between them. Germline V CDR1 and CDR2: SGHTA, FQGNSA. The CDR3 covers 14 residues. This chain's CDR3 is CASSLLIVSRTIYF. In DNA, the CDR3 is TGTGCCAGCAGCTTACTGATCGTGTCTCGCACCATATATTTT.